This T cell receptor (beta chain) was observed in a study of T-cell memory formation after mild COVID-19 (dated by TCRdb to the early 2020s). In terms of the full investigation: TCR sequence clusters from the two donors were found to be largely donor specific. T-cell clones expanding and contracting after mild COVID-19 in two donors were tracked by longitudinal TCRalpha and TCRbeta repertoire sequencing. The cohort was made up of two young adult volunteers, one female and one male, who were previously healthy. Here is what the overall study found, with its caveats: Contracting CD4+ clones appeared mostly in the CM and EM memory subsets, whereas CD8+ clones were enriched in EMRA. Some responding clones were found in pre-infection memory, which suggests that pre-existing cross-reactive memory T cells took part in the SARS-CoV-2 response. SARS-CoV-2 specificity was not confirmed for the second-wave clones peaking on day 37. Clones contracting from day 15 to 85 had balanced CD4/CD8 phenotypes, while a second wave expanding from day 15 to 37 was biased towards CD4+. The study covered only a couple of mild cases, and larger cohorts including severe cases with pre-infection samples were considered necessary.

PBMCs were isolated by Ficoll-Paque density gradient centrifugation. On this clonotype: Its antigen target is currently unknown. The record has no base qualities; no much larger clone is one base away.

Sequenced using an Illumina NovaSeq 6000. TCRalpha and TCRbeta cDNA libraries were built by 5'RACE with constant-segment primers, adding sample barcodes and unique molecular identifiers. RNA was extracted from every sample with Trizol reagent. Amplification of the libraries took two PCR steps, and the second step added a second sample barcode plus Illumina TruSeq adapters. Sequencing of the libraries was done on an Illumina NovaSeq, producing 2 x 150 bp paired-end reads. Concerning the study's data processing: Reads were demultiplexed and collapsed into UMI-guided consensus sequences with migec v1.2.7. Using mixcr v2.1.11, the UMI consensuses were aligned to TRA and TRB V and J templates and assembled into clonotypes. A clonotype was counted as expanded or contracted only if both edgeR and NoisET called the change significant, with noise models trained on biological replicates. For edgeR calls, a false discovery rate-adjusted p below 0.01 and a log2 fold-change threshold of 1 were applied. PCA with hierarchical clustering of max-normalized trajectories of the 1000 most abundant clonotypes was used as exploratory dynamics analysis. The CD4 or CD8 phenotype of responding clones was assigned using the separately sequenced CD4+ and CD8+ repertoires. TCRdb reprocessing: public reads trimmed at Q25 with fastp, clones called with MiXCR, in-frame beta chains kept. Each CDR3 protein gets just one entry, which takes the most common genes and DNA from the rows behind it. The V and J calls were determined by TCRdb, not by the authors. Recorded for this sample are about 300,000 distinct CDR3 sequences; 19% of them occurred a single time. The leading ten clones occupy 20% to 25% of the sample.

The CDR3 contains 14 residues, cysteine and phenylalanine counted. The DNA shown is the 42-base CDR3, in frame from base 1. For this chain, trimming is 3 bases at the V end and 3 bases at the J end, and the number of junction bases without a gene match is 3. The germline V gene (reference sequence) supplies CDR1 LNHDA and CDR2 SQIVND. The TCR originated in a man younger than 30 who had mild COVID-19 (a few samples of this study predate the infection). The sample titles of this study are shuffled in the database, so cell type and time point are left out; the donor was told from shared clones. Sequences were obtained from PBMCs or a T cell subset sorted from them (not recorded which). The V and J segments used are TRBV19 and TRBJ1-1, with 8 bases aligning to TRBD1. The CDR3 region: CASSIRGLDTEAFF. Here is the DNA: TGTGCCAGTAGTATCAGGGGGCTGGACACTGAAGCTTTCTTT.